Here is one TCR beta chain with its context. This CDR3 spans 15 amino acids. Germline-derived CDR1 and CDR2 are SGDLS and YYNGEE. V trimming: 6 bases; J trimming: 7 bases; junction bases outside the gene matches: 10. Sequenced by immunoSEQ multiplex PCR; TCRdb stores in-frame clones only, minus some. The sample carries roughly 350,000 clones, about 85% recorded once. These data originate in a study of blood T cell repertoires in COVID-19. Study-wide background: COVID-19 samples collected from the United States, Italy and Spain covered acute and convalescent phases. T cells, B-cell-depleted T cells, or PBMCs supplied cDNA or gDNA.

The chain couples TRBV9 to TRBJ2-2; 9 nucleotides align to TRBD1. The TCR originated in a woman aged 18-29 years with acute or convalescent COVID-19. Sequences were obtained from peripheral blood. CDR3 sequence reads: CASNPTGGGIGELFF. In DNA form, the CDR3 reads TGTGCCAGCAACCCGACAGGGGGAGGTATCGGGGAGCTGTTTTTT.